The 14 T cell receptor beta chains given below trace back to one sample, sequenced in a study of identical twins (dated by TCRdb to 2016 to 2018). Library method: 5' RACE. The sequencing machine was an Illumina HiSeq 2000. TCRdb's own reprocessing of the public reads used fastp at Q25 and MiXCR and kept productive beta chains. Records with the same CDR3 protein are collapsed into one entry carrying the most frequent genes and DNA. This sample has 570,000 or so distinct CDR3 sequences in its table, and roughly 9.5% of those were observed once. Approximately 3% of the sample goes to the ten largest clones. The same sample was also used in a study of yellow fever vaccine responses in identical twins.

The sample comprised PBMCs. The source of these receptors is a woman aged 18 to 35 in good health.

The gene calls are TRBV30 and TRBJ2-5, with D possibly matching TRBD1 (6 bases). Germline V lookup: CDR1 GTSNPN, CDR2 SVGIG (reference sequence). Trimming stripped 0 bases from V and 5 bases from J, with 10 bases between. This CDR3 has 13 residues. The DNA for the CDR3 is TGTGCCTGGAGTGTACTAAGGGGGGAGACCCAGTACTTC. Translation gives CAWSVLRGETQYF.

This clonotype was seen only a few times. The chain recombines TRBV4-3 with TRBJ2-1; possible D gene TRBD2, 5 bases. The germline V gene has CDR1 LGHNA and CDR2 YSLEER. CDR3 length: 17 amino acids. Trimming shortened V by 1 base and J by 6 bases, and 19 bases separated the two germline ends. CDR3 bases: TGCGCCAGCAGCCAAGGTGGGAGCGTTCAGGTTGTCAATGAGCAGTTCTTC. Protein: CASSQGGSVQVVNEQFF.

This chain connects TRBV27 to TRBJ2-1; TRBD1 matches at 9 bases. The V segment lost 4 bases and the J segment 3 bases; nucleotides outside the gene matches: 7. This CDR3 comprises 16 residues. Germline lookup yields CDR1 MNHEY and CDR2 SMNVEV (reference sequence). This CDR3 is CASSSLDRGNYNEQFF. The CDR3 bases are TGTGCCAGCAGTTCACTAGACAGGGGGAACTACAATGAGCAGTTCTTC.

The CDR3 region has the DNA TGTGCCAGCAGTTACCGCCAGGCCTACGAGCAGTACTTC. Protein product: CASSYRQAYEQYF. The V and J genes are TRBV6-6 and TRBJ2-7; D is unclear. The germline V and J ends were trimmed by 2 bases and 2 bases, with 7 bases remaining between them. CDR3 length: 13 amino acids. Germline V CDR1 and CDR2: MNHNY, SVGAGI (reference sequence).

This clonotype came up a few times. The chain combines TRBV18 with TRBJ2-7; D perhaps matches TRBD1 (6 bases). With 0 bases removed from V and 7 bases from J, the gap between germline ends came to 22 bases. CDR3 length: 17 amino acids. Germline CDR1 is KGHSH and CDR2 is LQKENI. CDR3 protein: CASSPPGWQDSYEEQYF. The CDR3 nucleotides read TGTGCCAGCTCACCACCCGGGTGGCAGGACAGCTACGAGGAGCAGTACTTC.

The CDR3 DNA sequence: TGTGCCACCAGCAGAGATTCGGACAGGGTAACAGATACGCAGTATTTT. This encodes CATSRDSDRVTDTQYF. The V and J genes are TRBV15 and TRBJ2-3; 8 nucleotides line up with TRBD1. The CDR3 is made up of 16 amino acids. Germline V gives CDR1 LNHNV, CDR2 YYDKDF (reference sequence). V trimming: 0 bases; J trimming: 3 bases; junction bases outside the gene matches: 5. Drawing the rest from reference TRBV15 and TRBJ2-3, the complete variable domain is DAMVIQNPRYQVTQFGKPVTLSCSQTLNHNVMYWYQQKSSQAPKLLFHYYDKDFNNEADTPDNFQSRRPNTSFCFLDIRSPGLGDTAMYLCATSRDSDRVTDTQYFGPGTRLTVL.

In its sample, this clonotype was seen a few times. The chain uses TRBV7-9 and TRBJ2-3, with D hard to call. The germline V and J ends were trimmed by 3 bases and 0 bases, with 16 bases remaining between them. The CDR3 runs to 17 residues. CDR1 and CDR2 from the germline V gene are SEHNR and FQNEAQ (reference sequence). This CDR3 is CASSFPFAGKSTDTQYF. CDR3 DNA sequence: TGTGCCAGCAGCTTTCCATTTGCAGGAAAAAGCACAGATACGCAGTATTTT.

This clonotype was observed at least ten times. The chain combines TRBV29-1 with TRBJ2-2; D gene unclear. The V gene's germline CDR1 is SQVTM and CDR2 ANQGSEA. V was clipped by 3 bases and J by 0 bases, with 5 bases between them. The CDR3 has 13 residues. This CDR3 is CSVDTSNTGELFF. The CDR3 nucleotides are TGCAGCGTTGACACCTCGAACACCGGGGAGCTGTTTTTT.

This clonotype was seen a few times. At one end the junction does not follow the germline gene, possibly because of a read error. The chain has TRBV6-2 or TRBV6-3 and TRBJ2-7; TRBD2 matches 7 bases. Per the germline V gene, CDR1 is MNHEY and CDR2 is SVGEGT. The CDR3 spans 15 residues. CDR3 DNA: TGTGCCAGCAGTTCGAGGCGGGAGCCCTCCCACGAGCAGTACTTC. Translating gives CASSSRREPSHEQYF.

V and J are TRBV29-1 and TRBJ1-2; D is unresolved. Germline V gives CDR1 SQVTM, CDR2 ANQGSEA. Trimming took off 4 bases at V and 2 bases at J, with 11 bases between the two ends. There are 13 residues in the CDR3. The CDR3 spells CSVVTPGNYGYTF. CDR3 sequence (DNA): TGCAGCGTTGTGACCCCGGGGAACTATGGCTACACCTTC.

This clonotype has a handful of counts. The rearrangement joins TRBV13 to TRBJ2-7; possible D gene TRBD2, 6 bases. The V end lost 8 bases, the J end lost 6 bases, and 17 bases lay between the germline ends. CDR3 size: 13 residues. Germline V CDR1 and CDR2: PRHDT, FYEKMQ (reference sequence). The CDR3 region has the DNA TGTGCCAGCGGGACTTCTTTAATGCTCGAGCAGTACTTC. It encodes CASGTSLMLEQYF. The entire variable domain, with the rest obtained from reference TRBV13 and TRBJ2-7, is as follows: AAGVIQSPRHLIKEKRETATLKCYPIPRHDTVYWYQQGPGQDPQFLISFYEKMQSDKGSIPDRFSAQQFSDYHSELNMSSLELGDSALYFCASGTSLMLEQYFGPGTRLTVT.

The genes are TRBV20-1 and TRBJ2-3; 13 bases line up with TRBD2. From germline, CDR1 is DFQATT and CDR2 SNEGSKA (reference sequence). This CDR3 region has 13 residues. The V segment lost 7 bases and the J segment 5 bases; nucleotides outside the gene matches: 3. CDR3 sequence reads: CSGWTSGGDTQYF. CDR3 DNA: TGCAGTGGATGGACTAGCGGGGGAGATACGCAGTATTTT.

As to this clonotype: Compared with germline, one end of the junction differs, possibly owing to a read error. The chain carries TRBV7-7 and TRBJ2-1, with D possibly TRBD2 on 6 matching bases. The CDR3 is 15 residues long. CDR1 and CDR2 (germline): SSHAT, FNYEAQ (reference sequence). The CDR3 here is CASSQIAVSYNEQFF. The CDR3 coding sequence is TGTGCTAGCAGCCAAATAGCGGTCTCCTACAATGAGCAGTTCTTC.

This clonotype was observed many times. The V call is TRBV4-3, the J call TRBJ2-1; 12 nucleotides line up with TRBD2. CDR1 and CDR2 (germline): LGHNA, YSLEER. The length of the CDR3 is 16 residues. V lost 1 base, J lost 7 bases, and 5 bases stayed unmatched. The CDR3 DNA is TGCGCCAGCAGCCAAGGGTTGCTAGCGGGAGGGAATGAGCAGTTCTTC. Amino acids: CASSQGLLAGGNEQFF.